The 29 T cell receptor beta chains below all came from one sample that was sequenced in a study of technical replicates of blood from a few donors. Sequenced by immunoSEQ multiplex PCR; TCRdb stores in-frame clones only, minus some. The table records some 82,000 clones, around 94% of them present only once. What was sequenced was T cells isolated from PBMCs. Receptors originate from a human donor in good health.

The CDR3 sequence is CSVGDNMDIQYF. Here the CDR3 DNA reads TGCAGCGTAGGAGATAATATGGACATTCAGTACTTC. The genes are TRBV29-1 and TRBJ2-4; no clear D. V was pared by 6 bases and J by 8 bases, with 14 bases between. Germline V gene lookup returns CDR1 SQVTM and CDR2 ANQGSEA. The CDR3 is 12 amino acids.

This sequence joins TRBV10-3 and TRBJ1-1; D call uncertain. Germline V gene lookup returns CDR1 ENHRY and CDR2 SYGVKD. The V and J ends lost 4 bases and 2 bases respectively, with 11 bases between them. The CDR3 runs to 14 residues. CDR3 sequence: CAISGKLLNTEAFF. The CDR3 DNA is TGTGCCATCAGTGGAAAGCTATTAAACACTGAAGCTTTCTTT.

The rearrangement links TRBV7-8 to TRBJ2-2; D gene uncertain. Germline V gene lookup returns CDR1 SGHVS and CDR2 FQNEAQ. This CDR3 comprises 12 residues. The V and J ends lost 5 bases and 2 bases respectively, with 3 bases between them. CDR3 amino acids: CASSTNTGELFF. As DNA, the CDR3 is TGTGCCAGCAGCACAAACACCGGGGAGCTGTTTTTT.

The V and J genes are TRBV7-2 and TRBJ2-7; D possibly corresponds to TRBD1 (5 bases). Germline CDR1 is SGHTA and CDR2 is FQGNSA. This CDR3 has 13 residues. Trimming removed 1 base from V and 7 bases from J, with 11 bases in between. CDR3 nucleotides: TGTGCCAGCAGCTTAGTTGAGGCAGGGGAGCAGTACTTC. Amino acids: CASSLVEAGEQYF.

The chain joins TRBV7-9 to TRBJ1-5, with 7 bases that match TRBD1. CDR3 length: 14 residues. Germline values: CDR1 SEHNR, CDR2 FQNEAQ (reference sequence). Trimming cost V 5 bases and J 2 bases; bases outside gene matches: 3. CDR3 DNA sequence: TGTGCCAGCAGCGACAGGGTTGGCAATCAGCCCCAGCATTTT. Translation gives CASSDRVGNQPQHF.

The V gene is TRBV7-9, the J gene TRBJ1-2, with TRBD1 matching 7 bases. In germline, CDR1 is SEHNR, CDR2 FQNEAQ (reference sequence). The CDR3 is 16 amino acids. Unmatched junction bases numbered 12, after V lost 3 bases and J lost 5 bases. CDR3 amino acids: CASSLGQIIRLYGYTF. The CDR3 nucleotides read TGTGCCAGCAGCTTGGGACAGATTATACGTTTATATGGCTACACCTTC.

The chain joins TRBV5-4 to TRBJ1-3, with D hard to call. The CDR3 totals 15 residues. Trimming stripped 0 bases from V and 0 bases from J, with 7 bases between. Germline V gene sequence: CDR1 SGHNT, CDR2 YYREEE (reference sequence). For the CDR3, the DNA is TGTGCCAGCAGCTTGGACAGTACCTCTGGAAACACCATATATTTT. Translated, it gives CASSLDSTSGNTIYF.

This clone has only a few counts. The chain uses TRBV19 and TRBJ1-5, with 7 bases fitting TRBD1. Germline V gene lookup returns CDR1 LNHDA and CDR2 SQIVND (reference sequence). The CDR3 length is 13 residues. Trimming at V came to 6 bases and at J to 4 bases, leaving 3 bases not matched to a gene. DNA for the CDR3: TGTGCCAGTAGAGACAGGGTAAATCAGCCCCAGCATTTT. Residues: CASRDRVNQPQHF.

The chain has TRBV5-1 and TRBJ2-7; 7 nucleotides line up with TRBD1. This CDR3 contains 14 residues. Germline V gene lookup returns CDR1 SGHRS and CDR2 YFSETQ. Trimming removed 3 bases from V and 5 bases from J; junction bases left unmatched: 8. This CDR3 reads CASSSRQGLNEQYF. The CDR3 DNA is TGCGCCAGCAGCTCGCGACAGGGTCTCAACGAGCAGTACTTC.

V usage is TRBV29-1 and J usage is TRBJ2-3, with D possibly TRBD2 on 6 matching bases. V was pared by 4 bases and J by 3 bases, with 11 bases between. Per germline, CDR1 SQVTM and CDR2 ANQGSEA. CDR3 length: 13 amino acids. The CDR3 loop is CSVGGRITDTQYF. DNA of the CDR3: TGCAGCGTTGGAGGGAGGATAACAGATACGCAGTATTTT.

CDR3 in amino acids: CASSLTGSHNQPQHF. The CDR3 bases are TGTGCCAGCAGTCTGACAGGGTCCCACAATCAGCCCCAGCATTTT. The chain carries TRBV27 and TRBJ1-5; 7 nucleotides match TRBD1. This CDR3 spans 15 amino acids. Germline assignment: CDR1 MNHEY and CDR2 SMNVEV (reference sequence). Germline trimming cut 5 bases from V and 3 bases from J; bases unmatched to any gene: 7.

V gene TRBV7-9 combines with J gene TRBJ2-1; perhaps TRBD2 as D (6 bases). This CDR3 is 15 amino acids long. V was trimmed by 3 bases and J by 5 bases, leaving 14 bases between them. CDR1 and CDR2 from the germline V gene are SEHNR and FQNEAQ (reference sequence). The CDR3 DNA sequence: TGTGCCAGCAGCTTGACTAGAGGGTACGACAATGAGCAGTTCTTC. Translated, it gives CASSLTRGYDNEQFF. The whole variable domain, remainder taken from reference TRBV7-9 and TRBJ2-1, is DTGVSQNPRHKITKRGQNVTFRCDPISEHNRLYWYRQTLGQGPEFLTYFQNEAQLEKSRLLSDRFSAERPKGSFSTLEIQRTEQGDSAMYLCASSLTRGYDNEQFFGPGTRLTVL.

This chain uses TRBV6-5 with TRBJ2-3; TRBD2 matches 7 bases. This CDR3 is built from 14 residues. The germline V gene encodes CDR1 MNHEY and CDR2 SVGAGI. J lost 0 bases, V lost 6 bases, and 3 bases had no gene match. As DNA, the CDR3 is TGTGCCAGCAGACTAGCGCTAAGCACAGATACGCAGTATTTT. Protein: CASRLALSTDTQYF.

The V gene is TRBV7-2, the J gene TRBJ2-7, with 14 bases lining up with TRBD2. The germline CDR1 and CDR2 sequences are SGHTA and FQGNSA. The CDR3 sequence is 15 residues long. With V trimmed by 5 bases and J by 3 bases, 3 bases remained unmatched. The CDR3: CASSVTSGRDYEQYF. The DNA of the CDR3 is TGTGCCAGCAGCGTGACTAGCGGGAGGGACTACGAGCAGTACTTC.

The gene calls are TRBV7-3 and TRBJ2-1, with 14 bases fitting TRBD2. The length of the CDR3 is 17 residues. Germline CDR1 and CDR2: SGHTA and FQGTGA. The V gene end was trimmed by 1 base and the J gene end by 7 bases; junction bases not matched to a gene: 6. The CDR3 DNA reads TGTGCCAGCAGCTTAAAGGGACTAGCGGGAGTAGGAAATGAGCAGTTCTTC. It encodes CASSLKGLAGVGNEQFF. Combining the CDR3 with reference TRBV7-3 and TRBJ2-1 gives the whole variable domain GAGVSQTPSNKVTEKGKYVELRCDPISGHTALYWYRQSLGQGPEFLIYFQGTGAADDSGLPNDRFFAVRPEGSVSTLKIQRTERGDSAVYLCASSLKGLAGVGNEQFFGPGTRLTVL.

The chain combines TRBV7-9 with TRBJ2-2; 10 nucleotides line up with TRBD2. J was trimmed by 5 bases and V by 2 bases; bases with no gene match: 8. This CDR3 contains 17 residues. CDR1 is SEHNR and CDR2 is FQNEAQ in the germline V gene (reference sequence). CDR3 bases: TGTGCCAGCAGCTTAATAATTAGCGGGAGGATTACCGGGGAGCTGTTTTTT. Protein sequence: CASSLIISGRITGELFF.

V gene TRBV9 combines with J gene TRBJ2-3, with 8 bases lining up with TRBD1. Germline assignment: CDR1 SGDLS and CDR2 YYNGEE. The CDR3 spans 14 residues. V gave up 4 bases and J gave up 3 bases; unmatched junction bases: 4. For the CDR3, the DNA is TGTGCCAGCAGCACAGGGGGATGGACAGATACGCAGTATTTT. This translates into CASSTGGWTDTQYF.

The chain carries TRBV10-3 and TRBJ2-3, with 8 bases lining up with TRBD1. The germline V gene has CDR1 ENHRY and CDR2 SYGVKD. J was trimmed by 4 bases and V by 2 bases; bases with no gene match: 14. This CDR3 has 18 residues. CDR3 nucleotide sequence: TGTGCCATCAGTGAGGCCCCCACAGGGGGTAGCGGCGCAGATACGCAGTATTTT. It is translated as CAISEAPTGGSGADTQYF.

The chain joins TRBV29-1 to TRBJ2-5, with TRBD2 as a possible D gene (5 bases). This CDR3 spans 14 amino acids. CDR1 and CDR2 from the germline V gene are SQVTM and ANQGSEA. Trimming pared 2 bases from V and 5 bases from J, leaving 15 bases between. The CDR3 DNA is TGCAGCGTTGAACCCAGCGGAGCGCCGGAGACCCAGTACTTC. Protein product: CSVEPSGAPETQYF. The full variable domain, in which reference TRBV29-1 and TRBJ2-5 provide the parts outside the CDR3, is SAVISQKPSRDICQRGTSLTIQCQVDSQVTMMFWYRQQPGQSLTLIATANQGSEATYESGFVIDKFPISRPNLTFSTLTVSNMSPEDSSIYLCSVEPSGAPETQYFGPGTRLLVL.

Turning to this clone: Other DNA variants within this sample encode the same CDR3. This chain joins TRBV28 and TRBJ2-7, with 8 nucleotides matching TRBD1. The CDR3 is 14 amino acids. With V trimmed by 5 bases and J by 3 bases, 6 bases remained unmatched. The germline gives CDR1 MDHEN, CDR2 SYDVKM. Here the CDR3 DNA reads TGTGCCAGCAGTCTAGGACAGGGAAACTACGAGCAGTACTTC. Translating gives CASSLGQGNYEQYF.

DNA of the CDR3: TGTGCCATCAGTGTAGGAGGGAATGAAAAACTGTTTTTT. Amino acid sequence: CAISVGGNEKLFF. The rearrangement links TRBV10-3 to TRBJ1-4; unclear D gene. This CDR3 has 13 residues. V was trimmed by 4 bases and J by 5 bases, leaving 8 bases between them. Germline V lookup: CDR1 ENHRY, CDR2 SYGVKD.

This sequence joins TRBV7-8 and TRBJ2-6, with D tentatively TRBD1 (5 bases). The CDR3 is made up of 20 amino acids. The V end lost 4 bases, the J end lost 0 bases, and 22 bases lay between the germline ends. Germline V gives CDR1 SGHVS, CDR2 FQNEAQ. CDR3 bases: TGTGCCAGCAGCTCCGACGAACGTACAGGCGAATTCTCTGGGGCCAACGTCCTGACTTTC. Its protein is CASSSDERTGEFSGANVLTF.

The chain recombines TRBV9 with TRBJ1-2; TRBD1 is a possible D gene (6 bases). The CDR3 contains 14 residues. V lost 0 bases to trimming and J lost 2 bases, with 8 bases between them. Per germline, CDR1 SGDLS and CDR2 YYNGEE. This CDR3 reads CASSVATGNYGYTF. DNA for the CDR3: TGTGCCAGCAGCGTAGCCACAGGGAACTATGGCTACACCTTC. Looking up the rest from reference TRBV9 and TRBJ1-2 gives the full variable domain: DSGVTQTPKHLITATGQRVTLRCSPRSGDLSVYWYQQSLDQGLQFLIQYYNGEERAKGNILERFSAQQFPDLHSELNLSSLELGDSALYFCASSVATGNYGYTFGSGTRLTVV.

DNA of the CDR3: TGCAGCGTGGGGGGACAGGAGCAGTTCTTC. This gives the protein CSVGGQEQFF. The V gene is TRBV29-1, the J gene TRBJ2-1; a weak D match, TRBD1 (7 bases). CDR1 is SQVTM and CDR2 is ANQGSEA in the germline V gene. This CDR3 has 10 residues. Trimming removed 6 bases from V and 10 bases from J, with 10 bases in between.

This rearrangement joins TRBV13 to TRBJ2-7, with 9 bases matching TRBD2. J lost 7 bases, V lost 5 bases, and 15 bases had no gene match. The germline V gene has CDR1 PRHDT and CDR2 FYEKMQ (reference sequence). The length of the CDR3 is 16 residues. DNA of the CDR3: TGTGCCAGCAGCCCAACCCCTAGCGGGGTAGTATATGAGCAGTACTTC. Translation gives CASSPTPSGVVYEQYF.

J is TRBJ2-1 and V is TRBV19; TRBD2 is a possible D gene (5 bases). The length of the CDR3 is 13 residues. V gave up 3 bases and J gave up 10 bases, with 13 bases separating them. Looked up from germline, CDR1 is LNHDA and CDR2 is SQIVND (reference sequence). The CDR3 DNA is TGTGCCAGTAGTATTCTGGGGAGATGGGAGCAGTTCTTC. Its protein is CASSILGRWEQFF. The entire variable domain, with the rest obtained from reference TRBV19 and TRBJ2-1, is as follows: DGGITQSPKYLFRKEGQNVTLSCEQNLNHDAMYWYRQDPGQGLRLIYYSQIVNDFQKGDIAEGYSVSREKKESFPLTVTSAQKNPTAFYLCASSILGRWEQFFGPGTRLTVL.

This rearrangement joins TRBV28 to TRBJ1-2; D is perhaps TRBD1 (5 bases). CDR1 and CDR2 from the germline V gene are MDHEN and SYDVKM. CDR3 length: 13 residues. The V gene lost 4 bases and the J gene lost 2 bases, with 8 bases spanning the gap. CDR3 in amino acids: CASSWGSNYGYTF. CDR3 coding DNA: TGTGCCAGCAGTTGGGGCAGCAACTATGGCTACACCTTC.

V is TRBV27 and J is TRBJ1-1; 9 bases map to TRBD1. The CDR3 is 17 amino acids. The V segment lost 2 bases and the J segment 4 bases; nucleotides outside the gene matches: 11. CDR1 and CDR2 from the germline V gene are MNHEY and SMNVEV (reference sequence). CDR3 loop: CASSLAGGDRVSTEAFF. CDR3 sequence (DNA): TGTGCCAGCAGTTTAGCCGGAGGGGACAGGGTGTCCACTGAAGCTTTCTTT.

The chain joins TRBV4-1 to TRBJ2-3; D remains ambiguous. The CDR3 runs to 15 residues. Germline assignment: CDR1 MGHRA and CDR2 YSYEKL. Deletions cut 1 base from V and 5 bases from J, with 13 bases between. DNA for the CDR3: TGCGCCAGCAGCCAAGTCCTGGTAGCTGGAGATACGCAGTATTTT. This codes for CASSQVLVAGDTQYF.